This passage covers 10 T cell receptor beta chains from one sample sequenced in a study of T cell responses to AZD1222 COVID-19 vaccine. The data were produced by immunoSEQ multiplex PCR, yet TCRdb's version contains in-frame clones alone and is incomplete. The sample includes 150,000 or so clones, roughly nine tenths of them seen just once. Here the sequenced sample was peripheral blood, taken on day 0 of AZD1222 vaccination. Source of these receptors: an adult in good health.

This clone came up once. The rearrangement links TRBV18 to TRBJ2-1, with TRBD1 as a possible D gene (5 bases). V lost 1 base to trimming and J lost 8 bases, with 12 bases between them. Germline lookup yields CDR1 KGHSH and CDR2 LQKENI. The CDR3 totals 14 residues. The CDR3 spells CASSPRGALDEQFF. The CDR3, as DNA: TGTGCCAGCTCACCACGGGGCGCGTTGGATGAGCAGTTCTTC.

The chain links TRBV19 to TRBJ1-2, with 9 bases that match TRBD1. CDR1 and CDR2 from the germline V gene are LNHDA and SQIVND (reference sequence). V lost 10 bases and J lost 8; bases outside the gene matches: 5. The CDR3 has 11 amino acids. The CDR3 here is CATGQGNGYTF. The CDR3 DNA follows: TGTGCCACCGGACAGGGGAACGGCTACACCTTC.

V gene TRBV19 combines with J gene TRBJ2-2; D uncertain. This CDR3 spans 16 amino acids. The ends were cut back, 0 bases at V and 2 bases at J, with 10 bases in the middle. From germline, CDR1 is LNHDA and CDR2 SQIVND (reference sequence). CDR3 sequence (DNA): TGTGCCAGTAGTATAGAGGCCAGATACAACACCGGGGAGCTGTTTTTT. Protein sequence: CASSIEARYNTGELFF.

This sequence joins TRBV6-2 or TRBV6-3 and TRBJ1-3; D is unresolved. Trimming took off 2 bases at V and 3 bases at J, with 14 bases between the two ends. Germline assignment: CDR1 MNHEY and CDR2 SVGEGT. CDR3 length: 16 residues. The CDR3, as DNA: TGTGCCAGCAGTTACCCACGAGCGGGGTATGGAAACACCATATATTTT. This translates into CASSYPRAGYGNTIYF.

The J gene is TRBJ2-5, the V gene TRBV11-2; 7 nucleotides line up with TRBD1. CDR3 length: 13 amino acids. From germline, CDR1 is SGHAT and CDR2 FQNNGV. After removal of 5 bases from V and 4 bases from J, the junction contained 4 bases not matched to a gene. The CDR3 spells CASSPTGVETQYF. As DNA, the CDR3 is TGTGCCAGCAGCCCAACAGGGGTAGAGACCCAGTACTTC.

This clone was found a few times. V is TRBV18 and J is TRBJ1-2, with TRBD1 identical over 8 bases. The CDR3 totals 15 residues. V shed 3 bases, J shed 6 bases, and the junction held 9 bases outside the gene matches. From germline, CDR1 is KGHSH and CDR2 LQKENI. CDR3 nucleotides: TGTGCCAGCTCACCCACAGGGGGATCGGAGGATGGCTACACCTTC. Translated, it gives CASSPTGGSEDGYTF.

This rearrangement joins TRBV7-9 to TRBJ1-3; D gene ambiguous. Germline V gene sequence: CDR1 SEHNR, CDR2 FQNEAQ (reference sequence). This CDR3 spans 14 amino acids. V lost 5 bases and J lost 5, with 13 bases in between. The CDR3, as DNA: TGTGCCAGCAGCCCCATGCAGGACCGAAACACCATATATTTT. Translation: CASSPMQDRNTIYF.

The CDR3 coding sequence is TGTGCCAGCAGTTTTAGCCAGCCCCAGCATTTT. This gives the protein CASSFSQPQHF. The chain uses TRBV28 and TRBJ1-5; D not resolved. The germline V gene encodes CDR1 MDHEN and CDR2 SYDVKM. V was shortened by 3 bases and J by 7 bases, with 4 bases between the two germline ends. This CDR3 has 11 residues.

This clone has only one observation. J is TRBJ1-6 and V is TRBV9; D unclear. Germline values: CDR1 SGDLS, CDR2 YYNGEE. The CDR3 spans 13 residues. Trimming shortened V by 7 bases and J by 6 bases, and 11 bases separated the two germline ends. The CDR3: CASLECFNSPLHF. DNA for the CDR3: TGTGCCAGCTTAGAATGTTTTAATTCACCCCTCCACTTT.

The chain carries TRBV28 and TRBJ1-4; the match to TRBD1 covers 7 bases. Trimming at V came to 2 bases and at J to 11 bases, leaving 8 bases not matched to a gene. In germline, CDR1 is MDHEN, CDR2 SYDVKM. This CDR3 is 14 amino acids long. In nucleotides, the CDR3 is TGTGCCAGCAGTTTACGCACAACAGGGGTGAAACTGTTTTTT. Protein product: CASSLRTTGVKLFF.